A selection of T cell receptor beta chains follows, all from one sample in a study of blood T cell repertoires in COVID-19. TCRdb keeps only in-frame clones here, not all; method: immunoSEQ multiplex PCR. This sample yields about 330,000 clones, of which roughly nine tenths are seen a single time; under 7.5% belongs to the top ten. The sample comprised peripheral blood. The receptors originated from a young man who had recovered from COVID-19. CDR3s leave out the opening cysteine and the closing phenylalanine or tryptophan.

CDR3 | V
ASSPRGMEDTEAF | TRBV7-9
ASSQDGWTVPDTGELF | TRBV4-2
ASSQGGTSGIGNNEQF | TRBV4-2
ASSPLGDSDSPLH | TRBV18
ASSPPGQGARNYGYT | TRBV5-6
SVESDREQETQY | TRBV29-1
ASSRRDRDRADTQY | TRBV4-1
ASREQGNTEAF | TRBV5-1
ASTGQVASYGYT | TRBV2
ASSYSLAELQETQY | TRBV6-2/TRBV6-3
ASSLVVGYQETQY | TRBV7-9
ASSEGTGPGGYT | TRBV7-8
ASSFRDRGPFYGYT | TRBV19
ASSVGQYNSPLH | TRBV9
ASSNRRQIDSNQPQH | TRBV21-1
ASRPRTGTSGANVLT | TRBV19